The present T cell receptor beta chain was sequenced within a study of blood T cell repertoires in COVID-19. Study-wide background: Nucleic acid was either cDNA or gDNA, and it came from T cells, B-cell-depleted T cells, or PBMCs.

Authors' analysis steps: Reference gene primer amplification in the assay estimated nucleated cell counts. Profiled with immunoSEQ multiplex PCR; TCRdb holds only in-frame clones, not every one. That table supplies the V and J calls and clone size; D and trimming were determined from the DNA. The sample holds more than 140,000 clones, 88% seen once. Germline V gene data show CDR1 as SGHAT and CDR2 as FQDESV (reference sequence). There are 13 residues in the CDR3. The V and J ends lost 2 bases and 8 bases respectively, with 12 bases between them. The specimen was peripheral blood. The rearrangement links TRBV11-1 to TRBJ1-2, with a tentative D call TRBD1 (5 bases). This receptor was obtained from a woman between 55 and 75 years old with acute or convalescent COVID-19. The CDR3 nucleotides are TGTGCCAGCAGCTTACCAGGGCAGGTCGGCTACACCTTC. Translated: CASSLPGQVGYTF.